This T cell receptor beta chain derives from a study of spatial heterogeneity in lung cancer. General study findings and limits: Sequencing reached an estimated coverage of tumor T cells that was only around 6.6% for alpha chains and more than 11% for beta chains. It was found that expanded intratumoral alpha and beta TCR counts tracked tumor mutation counts.

Regarding time point: sample taken at primary tumor resection. The donor population consisted of just over 70 patients with untreated, early-stage non-small cell lung cancer. Without sorting, whole RNA was sequenced from tumor, nontumor lung or frozen PBMC. Every TCR cDNA molecule bore its own unique molecular identifier. MiXCR was run by TCRdb on the 5' RACE reads, yielding one entry per CDR3 protein. In the table there are about 100,000 distinct CDR3 sequences, approximately 4.7% of which are singletons. This clonotype was recorded many times. Antigen unknown. After removal of 5 bases from V and 7 bases from J, the junction contained 9 bases not matched to a gene. The germline V gene encodes CDR1 MNHEY and CDR2 SMNVEV (reference sequence). The CDR3 length is 16 residues.

This TCR was sampled from a male donor with early-stage non-small cell lung cancer. The chain has TRBV27 and TRBJ2-2; 11 nucleotides agree with TRBD2. This material consisted of lung tumor tissue, taken at surgery. The CDR3 loop is CASSTTSGKVIGELFF. The DNA of the CDR3 is TGTGCCAGCAGTACGACTAGCGGGAAGGTTATCGGGGAGCTGTTTTTT.